Following are 12 T cell receptor beta chains from one sample sequenced in a study of cytomegalovirus exposure and HLA in healthy donors. It was with 60 Vbeta and 13 Jbeta primers that the PCR ran. Using immunoSEQ multiplex PCR, the repertoire was profiled, and TCRdb retains in-frame clones only, with some absent. The repertoire holds under 200,000 clones, with approximately 80% as singletons. The sample consisted of PBMCs. These receptors came from a woman aged 45-65 years in good health and CMV-seronegative.

V is TRBV7-7 and J is TRBJ1-2; 7 positions agree with TRBD1. Germline CDR1 and CDR2: SSHAT and FNYEAQ (reference sequence). V shed 5 bases, J shed 10 bases, and the junction held 34 bases outside the gene matches. The CDR3 has 21 amino acids. The CDR3 loop reads CASSQMGQRPNTPKYKTAYTF. The DNA for the CDR3 is TGTGCCAGCAGCCAAATGGGACAGCGGCCCAACACCCCGAAATATAAGACTGCCTACACCTTC.

The rearrangement joins TRBV9 to TRBJ1-4, with D possibly being TRBD1 (5 bases). V lost 4 bases and J 3 bases, leaving 10 bases between the germline ends. The CDR3 totals 14 residues. Germline CDR1 reads SGDLS; CDR2 reads YYNGEE. The CDR3 coding sequence is TGTGCCAGCAGCAGACAGTCTTCTAATGAAAAACTGTTTTTT. It specifies CASSRQSSNEKLFF.

The CDR3 DNA sequence: TGTGCCAGCACCGCCTTGGGGCGGGGGGCCGTCAATGAGCAGTTCTTC. Translating it yields CASTALGRGAVNEQFF. The rearrangement joins TRBV6-6 to TRBJ2-1, with TRBD2 matching 8 bases. Germline CDR1 MNHNY, CDR2 SVGAGI (reference sequence). V dropped 7 bases and J dropped 6; count of bases not matched to a gene: 14. The CDR3 consists of 16 residues.

The rearrangement uses TRBV11-1 and TRBJ2-1, with 14 bases fitting TRBD2. The germline V gene has CDR1 SGHAT and CDR2 FQDESV (reference sequence). The junction had 10 bases not matched to a gene; V was cut back by 5 bases and J by 10 bases. The CDR3 has 16 amino acids. The CDR3 spells CASSRGLAGVGREQFF. The CDR3 nucleotides are TGTGCCAGCAGCCGGGGACTAGCGGGAGTAGGACGGGAGCAGTTCTTC.

The CDR3: CASSVSPAGQETQYF. The DNA for the CDR3 is TGTGCCAGCAGCGTATCCCCAGCGGGACAAGAGACCCAGTACTTC. The V gene is TRBV9, the J gene TRBJ2-5, with 7 nucleotides matching TRBD2. This CDR3 region has 15 residues. After removal of 1 base from V and 2 bases from J, the junction contained 5 bases not matched to a gene. Germline V gene lookup returns CDR1 SGDLS and CDR2 YYNGEE. Drawing the rest from reference TRBV9 and TRBJ2-5, the complete variable domain is DSGVTQTPKHLITATGQRVTLRCSPRSGDLSVYWYQQSLDQGLQFLIQYYNGEERAKGNILERFSAQQFPDLHSELNLSSLELGDSALYFCASSVSPAGQETQYFGPGTRLLVL.

This chain uses TRBV18 with TRBJ2-7, with 9 bases identical to TRBD1. The CDR3 consists of 18 residues. Per germline, CDR1 KGHSH and CDR2 LQKENI. J gave up 3 bases and V 2 bases, and 14 bases lay outside the gene matches. In nucleotides, the CDR3 is TGTGCCAGCTCACCAAGGAACAGGGGGCTTTCGGCCCGCTACGAGCAGTACTTC. The encoded protein is CASSPRNRGLSARYEQYF.

J is TRBJ2-7 and V is TRBV11-2; a weak D match, TRBD1 (7 bases). Trimming cost V 5 bases and J 6 bases, with 20 bases left between them. Germline V gives CDR1 SGHAT, CDR2 FQNNGV. The CDR3 spans 15 residues. CDR3 DNA sequence: TGTGCCAGCAGCCAAGGGGGGTTGGAGGGGGCCGAGCAGTACTTC. Translating gives CASSQGGLEGAEQYF.

The V and J genes are TRBV13 and TRBJ1-3; 7 bases map to TRBD1. Per the germline V gene, CDR1 is PRHDT and CDR2 is FYEKMQ (reference sequence). V was pared by 5 bases and J by 3 bases, with 10 bases of the junction left unmatched. The CDR3 totals 16 residues. The CDR3 region is CASSRGLTGDGNTIYF. The CDR3 nucleotides read TGTGCCAGCAGCCGGGGGCTAACAGGGGATGGAAACACCATATATTTT.

The chain combines TRBV5-6 with TRBJ2-1, with 11 bases lining up with TRBD2. The CDR3 extends over 16 amino acids. Germline V gives CDR1 SGHDT, CDR2 YYEEEE. The V and J ends lost 3 bases and 6 bases, in that order; junction bases with no gene match: 8. The CDR3 protein is CASSSQTSGKVNEQFF. The CDR3 coding sequence is TGTGCCAGCAGCTCCCAGACTAGCGGGAAAGTCAATGAGCAGTTCTTC.

The chain recombines TRBV5-1 with TRBJ2-1; 9 nucleotides line up with TRBD2. The CDR3 is made up of 15 amino acids. V lost 4 bases and J lost 8; bases outside the gene matches: 10. In germline, CDR1 is SGHRS, CDR2 YFSETQ. The CDR3: CASSLGLADFYEQFF. In DNA form, the CDR3 reads TGCGCCAGCAGCCTGGGACTAGCTGATTTCTATGAGCAGTTCTTC.

The rearrangement joins TRBV7-8 to TRBJ2-7; 8 bases are a match to TRBD2. This CDR3 contains 13 residues. Unmatched junction bases numbered 5, after V lost 5 bases and J lost 5 bases. The germline V gene encodes CDR1 SGHVS and CDR2 FQNEAQ. The chain's CDR3 is CASSPVAGNEQYF. The CDR3 coding sequence is TGTGCCAGCAGCCCGGTAGCGGGGAACGAGCAGTACTTC.

The rearrangement uses TRBV15 and TRBJ1-1, with a weak D call TRBD1 (6 bases). Germline CDR1 and CDR2: LNHNV and YYDKDF (reference sequence). CDR3 length: 14 amino acids. Trimming stripped 0 bases from V and 5 bases from J, with 10 bases between. CDR3 nucleotide sequence: TGTGCCACCAGCAGAGAGCCGAGGGGGACTGAAGCTTTCTTT. It translates to CATSREPRGTEAFF.